This is a list of T cell receptor beta chains from one sample in a study of blood T cell repertoires in COVID-19. Using immunoSEQ multiplex PCR, the repertoire was profiled, and TCRdb retains in-frame clones only, with some absent. The repertoire has about 74,000 clones, around 75% of them found once; the top ten carry roughly 21%. The sequenced material came from peripheral blood. The receptor set was obtained from a man aged 70 or older with acute or convalescent COVID-19. CDR3s include the opening cysteine and the closing phenylalanine or tryptophan. D genes are given only for firm matches. Where a row states a size, it is once, few, many or the class of an expanded clone; other rows omit it.

CDR3aa: CASSSIDYQPQHF
CDR3nt: TGTGCCAGCAGCTCTATCGATTATCAGCCCCAGCATTTT
j_gene: TRBJ1-5
d_gene: NA
abundance: NA
v_gene: TRBV7-8

CDR3aa: CASSTPGTGQETQYF
CDR3nt: TGTGCCAGCAGTACCCCCGGGACAGGGCAAGAGACCCAGTACTTC
j_gene: TRBJ2-5
d_gene: TRBD1
abundance: NA
v_gene: TRBV6-2/TRBV6-3

CDR3aa: CASSSGQGSLSPLHF
CDR3nt: TGTGCCAGCAGTTCCGGACAGGGGTCTCTCTCACCCCTCCACTTT
j_gene: TRBJ1-6
d_gene: TRBD1
abundance: NA
v_gene: TRBV28

CDR3aa: CASSRDGQGAYGYTF
CDR3nt: TGTGCCAGTAGTAGAGATGGACAGGGGGCTTACGGCTACACCTTC
j_gene: TRBJ1-2
d_gene: TRBD1
abundance: NA
v_gene: TRBV19

CDR3aa: CASRGGQGVAGSYEQYF
CDR3nt: TGCGCCAGCAGAGGGGGACAGGGAGTAGCGGGGTCCTACGAGCAGTACTTC
j_gene: TRBJ2-7
d_gene: NA
abundance: NA
v_gene: TRBV5-1

CDR3aa: CASSPPTGSDTQYF
CDR3nt: TGTGCCAGCTCACCACCGACGGGTTCAGATACGCAGTATTTT
j_gene: TRBJ2-3
d_gene: NA
abundance: NA
v_gene: TRBV18

CDR3aa: CASSQDPRGTSYEQYF
CDR3nt: TGTGCCAGCAGCCAAGATCCAAGGGGAACTTCTTACGAGCAGTACTTC
j_gene: TRBJ2-7
d_gene: NA
abundance: NA
v_gene: TRBV4-2

CDR3aa: CASSLRGQGAVYEQYF
CDR3nt: TGTGCCAGCAGCTTAAGGGGACAGGGGGCGGTCTACGAGCAGTACTTC
j_gene: TRBJ2-7
d_gene: TRBD1
abundance: NA
v_gene: TRBV7-6

CDR3aa: CASRGGSYEQYF
CDR3nt: TGTGCCAGTAGGGGCGGATCCTACGAGCAGTACTTC
j_gene: TRBJ2-7
d_gene: NA
abundance: NA
v_gene: TRBV6-5

CDR3aa: CASSVRGYTSGNTIYF
CDR3nt: TGTGCCAGCAGCGTCAGGGGCTATACCTCTGGAAACACCATATATTTT
j_gene: TRBJ1-3
d_gene: NA
abundance: NA
v_gene: TRBV9

CDR3aa: CASRNDDRSFSPLHF
CDR3nt: TGTGCCAGCAGGAACGATGACAGATCCTTTTCACCCCTCCACTTT
j_gene: TRBJ1-6
d_gene: NA
abundance: NA
v_gene: TRBV28

CDR3aa: CASRAQGSPYNEQFF
CDR3nt: TGTGCCAGCAGGGCACAGGGGTCCCCCTACAATGAGCAGTTCTTC
j_gene: TRBJ2-1
d_gene: TRBD1
abundance: NA
v_gene: TRBV7-3

CDR3aa: CASSLSERDTYGYTF
CDR3nt: TGTGCCAGCAGCTTGTCTGAGCGGGACACCTATGGCTACACCTTC
j_gene: TRBJ1-2
d_gene: NA
abundance: few
v_gene: TRBV5-6